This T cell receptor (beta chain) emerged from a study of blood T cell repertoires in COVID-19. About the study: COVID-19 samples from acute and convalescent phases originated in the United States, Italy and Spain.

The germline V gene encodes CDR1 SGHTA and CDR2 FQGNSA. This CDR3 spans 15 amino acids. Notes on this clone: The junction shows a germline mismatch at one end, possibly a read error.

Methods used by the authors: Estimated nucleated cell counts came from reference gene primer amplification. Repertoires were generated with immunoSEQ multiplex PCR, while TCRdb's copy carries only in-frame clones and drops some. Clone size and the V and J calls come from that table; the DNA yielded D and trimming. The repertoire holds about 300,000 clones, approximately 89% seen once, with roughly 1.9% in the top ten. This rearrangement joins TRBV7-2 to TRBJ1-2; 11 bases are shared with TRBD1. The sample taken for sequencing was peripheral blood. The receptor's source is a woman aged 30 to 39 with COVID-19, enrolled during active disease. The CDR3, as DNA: TGTGCCAGCAACTTAGGGACAGGGGGGTACTATGGCTACACCTTC. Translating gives CASNLGTGGYYGYTF.